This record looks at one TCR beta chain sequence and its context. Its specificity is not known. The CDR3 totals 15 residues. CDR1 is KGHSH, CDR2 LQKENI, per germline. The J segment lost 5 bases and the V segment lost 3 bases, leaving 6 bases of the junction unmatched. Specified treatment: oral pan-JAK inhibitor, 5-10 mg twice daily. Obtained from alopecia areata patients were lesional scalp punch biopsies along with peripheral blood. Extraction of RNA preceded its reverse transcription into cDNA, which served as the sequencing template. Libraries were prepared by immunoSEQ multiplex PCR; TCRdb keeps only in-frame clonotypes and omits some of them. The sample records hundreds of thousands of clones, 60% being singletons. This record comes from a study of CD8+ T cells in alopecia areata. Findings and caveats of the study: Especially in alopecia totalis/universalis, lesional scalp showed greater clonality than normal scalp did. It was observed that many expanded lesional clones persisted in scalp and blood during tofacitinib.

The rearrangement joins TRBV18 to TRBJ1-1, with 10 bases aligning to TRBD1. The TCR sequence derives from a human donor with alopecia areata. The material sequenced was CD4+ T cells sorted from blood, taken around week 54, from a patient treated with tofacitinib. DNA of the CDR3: TGTGCCAGCTCACCCCGCCGGACAGGGGGGACTGAAGCTTTCTTT. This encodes CASSPRRTGGTEAFF.